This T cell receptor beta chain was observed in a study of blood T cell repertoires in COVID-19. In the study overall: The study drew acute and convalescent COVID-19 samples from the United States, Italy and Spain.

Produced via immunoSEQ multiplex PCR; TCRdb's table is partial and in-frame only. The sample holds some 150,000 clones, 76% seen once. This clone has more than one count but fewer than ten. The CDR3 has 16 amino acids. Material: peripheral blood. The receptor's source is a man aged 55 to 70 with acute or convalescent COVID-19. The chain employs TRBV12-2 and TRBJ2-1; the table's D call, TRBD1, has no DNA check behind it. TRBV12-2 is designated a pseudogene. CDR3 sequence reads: CASRCQSGTAYNEQFF. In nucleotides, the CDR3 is TGTGCAAGTCGCTGCCAATCCGGGACAGCGTACAATGAGCAGTTCTTC.